One and the same sample provided the 21 T cell receptor beta chains below, sequenced in a study of T cells expressing NK-cell markers. TCRdb re-called the 5' RACE reads; one entry per CDR3 protein, DNA not given. Here the sample table reports a few hundred thousand distinct CDR3 sequences. Sequenced: blood T cells: a sorted CD56 or NKG2C T cell subset, CD4+ or CD8+ T cells, or bulk PBMC T cells (not recorded which). These receptors originate from a man younger than 30 in good health.

The gene calls are TRBV6-2 or TRBV6-3 and TRBJ1-2; without DNA, the TCRdb call of TRBD1 cannot be checked. This CDR3 spans 15 amino acids. Looked up from germline, CDR1 is MNHEY and CDR2 is SVGEGT. The chain's CDR3 is CASRESGQNYYGYTF.

The V gene is TRBV6-2 or TRBV6-3, the J gene TRBJ1-6. Per the germline V gene, CDR1 is MNHEY and CDR2 is SVGEGT. CDR3 size: 15 residues. This chain's CDR3 is CASSYSTAYNSPLHF.

This CDR3 reads CASSEAHSSSEQYF. V usage is TRBV2 and J usage is TRBJ2-7. Germline V gene lookup returns CDR1 SNHLY and CDR2 FYNNEI. The CDR3 consists of 14 residues.

The chain carries TRBV21-1 and TRBJ2-1; TCRdb's assignment of TRBD2 cannot be checked, as there is no DNA. TRBV21-1 is given as a pseudogene. The CDR3 has 16 residues. The CDR3: CASSKLAGWMEDEQFF.

The rearrangement joins TRBV7-3 to TRBJ2-1; TCRdb selects TRBD2, and the lack of DNA leaves this call unchecked. The CDR3 is 15 amino acids. The germline V gene encodes CDR1 SGHTA and CDR2 FQGTGA. This CDR3 is CASSPGLAALGEQFF. The complete variable domain, with remaining parts taken from reference TRBV7-3 and TRBJ2-1, reads GAGVSQTPSNKVTEKGKYVELRCDPISGHTALYWYRQSLGQGPEFLIYFQGTGAADDSGLPNDRFFAVRPEGSVSTLKIQRTERGDSAVYLCASSPGLAALGEQFFGPGTRLTVL.

V usage is TRBV7-2 and J usage is TRBJ2-5; TCRdb selects TRBD1, and the lack of DNA leaves this call unchecked. Germline-derived CDR1 and CDR2 are SGHTA and FQGNSA. The CDR3 sequence is 16 residues long. The CDR3 is CASSYHRQGGRETQYF.

The chain has TRBV6-5 and TRBJ2-1; TCRdb lists TRBD2, though no DNA is available to test this call. The CDR3 sequence is 15 residues long. Germline CDR1 reads MNHEY; CDR2 reads SVGAGI. The CDR3 here is CASSYPSDGHHEQFF.

The chain employs TRBV20-1 and TRBJ2-6; TCRdb reports TRBD2, a call that lacks DNA to check it against. The germline CDR1 and CDR2 sequences are DFQATT and SNEGSKA (reference sequence). The CDR3 covers 17 residues. CDR3 sequence: CSARDQRGYSGANVLTF.

The V call is TRBV20-1, the J call TRBJ2-1; without DNA, the TCRdb call of TRBD2 cannot be checked. The CDR3 is 13 residues long. The germline gives CDR1 DFQATT, CDR2 SNEGSKA (reference sequence). The CDR3 loop is CSAQAEAYNEQFF.

The chain is built from TRBV30 and TRBJ2-1. CDR1 is GTSNPN, CDR2 SVGIG, per germline (reference sequence). CDR3 size: 14 residues. The CDR3 loop reads CAWSVSTRSNEQFF.

V is TRBV29-1 and J is TRBJ2-1. CDR3 length equals 13 residues. CDR1 and CDR2 from the germline V gene are SQVTM and ANQGSEA. CDR3 sequence reads: CSVDTDAYNEQFF.

The rearrangement links TRBV10-2 to TRBJ2-5; with no DNA, the TCRdb D assignment of TRBD2 cannot be verified. Germline CDR1 WSHSY, CDR2 SAAADI. This CDR3 is 15 amino acids long. CDR3 region: CASSDTTSVQETQYF.

This chain connects TRBV12-3 or TRBV12-4 to TRBJ2-3; absent DNA, TCRdb's TRBD2 call cannot be checked. The CDR3 sequence is 16 residues long. The CDR3 spells CASSFTSGRREDTQYF.

The chain couples TRBV6-5 to TRBJ2-2; TCRdb gives TRBD2 as the D gene, but with no DNA this cannot be confirmed. The length of the CDR3 is 17 residues. Germline CDR1 and CDR2: MNHEY and SVGAGI. The CDR3 protein is CASSYSLAGGGTGELFF.

The V and J genes are TRBV5-1 and TRBJ1-1; TCRdb returns TRBD1, unconfirmable since there is no DNA. This CDR3 comprises 14 residues. Germline V CDR1 and CDR2: SGHRS, YFSETQ. CDR3: CASSTGQSNTEAFF.

V gene TRBV6-1 combines with J gene TRBJ2-1; absent DNA, TCRdb's TRBD2 call cannot be checked. This CDR3 has 13 amino acids. CDR1 is MNHNS, CDR2 SASEGT, per germline. The CDR3 sequence is CASSDGPSNEQFF.

The chain links TRBV12-5 to TRBJ2-5; TCRdb's assignment of TRBD2 cannot be checked, as there is no DNA. The CDR3 is 19 amino acids. In germline, CDR1 is LGHNT, CDR2 FRNRAP. CDR3 loop: CASGLALAGGHPLQETQYF.

The chain employs TRBV6-5 and TRBJ2-4; no DNA is available, so the TRBD2 call from TCRdb remains unchecked. Germline assignment: CDR1 MNHEY and CDR2 SVGAGI. The CDR3 sequence is 16 residues long. The CDR3 loop is CASSYGIAVGSNIQYF.

The chain has TRBV18 and TRBJ2-5. Germline CDR1 KGHSH, CDR2 LQKENI. CDR3 length: 14 amino acids. The CDR3 sequence is CASSPMSVGETQYF.

The chain recombines TRBV20-1 with TRBJ2-7; TCRdb picks TRBD2, but there is no DNA to check that call. This CDR3 spans 15 amino acids. The V gene's germline CDR1 is DFQATT and CDR2 SNEGSKA (reference sequence). The CDR3 reads CSARDPSARYYEQYF.

The chain joins TRBV6-1 to TRBJ2-1; TCRdb outputs TRBD1, but without DNA this stays unchecked. The CDR3 loop spans 12 amino acids. The V gene's germline CDR1 is MNHNS and CDR2 SASEGT. The CDR3 loop is CASSNYREEQFF.